The clone carrying this TCR beta chain appeared many times. The data are from a study of human T cells and chemical hapten exposure. Study background: Donors were sensitized with 2% DPC on the upper inner arm. Mostly female patients had alopecia areata, totalis or universalis.

The time point here: patch test 2, 6 weeks after DPC sensitization. Treatment meaning: therapeutic diphenylcyclopropenone sensitization with weekly scalp DPC. Unfractionated whole blood served as the source for total RNA extraction. The CDR3 sequence is 14 residues long. Unmatched junction bases numbered 4, after V lost 4 bases and J lost 7 bases. CDR1 and CDR2 from the germline V gene are MNHEY and SVGAGI. Separate cDNA molecules received unique molecular identifiers, which the library attached to them. TCRdb re-called the RACE reads with MiXCR, one entry per CDR3 protein. The table lists some 42,000 distinct CDR3 sequences, 8.5% to 10% of them singletons.

This sample comprised whole blood, obtained in connection with sensitization to the hapten diphenylcyclopropenone (DPC). J is TRBJ1-4 and V is TRBV6-5, with TRBD1 matching over 9 bases. This TCR derives from a woman aged 35 to 49 with alopecia areata. Some clones in this sample may be carry-over from other donors' samples. The CDR3 region has the DNA TGTGCCAGCAGTTTCCTGGGACAGGGTGAAAAACTGTTTTTT. Protein sequence: CASSFLGQGEKLFF.